This is a list of T cell receptor beta chains from one sample in a study of shared clonotypes between healthy human individuals. Generated by immunoSEQ multiplex PCR, the TCRdb table keeps only in-frame clones and is missing some. The sample lists 2 million to 2.5 million clones; about 92% were seen once. Sequenced material: naive CD8+ T cells from PBMCs. The receptors derive from a man aged 18 to 29 in good health. Some clones in this sample may be carry-over from other donors' samples. The CDR3 runs from the conserved cysteine through the conserved F or W. A D gene is named only where the DNA matches it firmly. Part of the rows lack a size; the others show once, few, many or a class for expanded clones.

d_call	j_call	cdr3_length	clone_size	v_call	cdr3_aa	cdr3_nt
-	TRBJ1-5	15	-	TRBV27	CASSFAAGTGQPQHF	TGTGCCAGCAGTTTCGCGGCAGGCACGGGTCAGCCCCAGCATTTT
TRBD2	TRBJ2-1	16	-	TRBV7-9	CASSSGTSGTYNEQFF	TGTGCCAGCAGCTCCGGGACTAGCGGGACGTACAATGAGCAGTTCTTC
-	TRBJ2-3	17	-	TRBV10-3	CAISEPHLLGDPDTQYF	TGTGCCATCAGTGAGCCCCACCTCTTGGGGGACCCAGATACGCAGTATTTT
TRBD2	TRBJ2-1	18	-	TRBV7-9	CASSFTSIAGSDNNEQFF	TGTGCCAGCAGCTTCACCTCTATAGCGGGAAGCGACAACAATGAGCAGTTCTTC
-	TRBJ1-2	16	-	TRBV4-3	CASSPGWAGSNYGYTF	TGCGCCAGCAGCCCCGGGTGGGCAGGGAGTAACTATGGCTACACCTTC
-	TRBJ1-1	15	once	TRBV7-9	CASSRGGGPNTEAFF	TGTGCCAGCAGCCGAGGGGGAGGGCCCAACACTGAAGCTTTCTTT
TRBD2	TRBJ2-1	16	-	TRBV9	CASSSPGLAGVNEQFF	TGTGCCAGCAGCTCGCCGGGACTAGCGGGCGTCAATGAGCAGTTCTTC
TRBD2	TRBJ2-5	16	-	TRBV27	CASSLLREGQGETQYF	TGTGCCAGCAGTTTACTTCGGGAGGGCCAGGGGGAGACCCAGTACTTC
TRBD2	TRBJ2-7	15	-	TRBV11-1	CASSLRVAGTYEQYF	TGTGCCAGCAGCCTACGGGTAGCGGGAACCTACGAGCAGTACTTC
-	TRBJ1-3	16	-	TRBV2	CASSADGTLSGNTIYF	TGTGCCAGCAGTGCGGATGGGACCCTCTCTGGAAACACCATATATTTT
-	TRBJ1-2	15	-	TRBV4-1	CASSQIEGAGYGYTF	TGCGCCAGCAGCCAAATTGAAGGGGCGGGCTATGGCTACACCTTC
-	TRBJ2-1	15	-	TRBV6-4	CASSDDHSSYNEQFF	TGTGCCAGCAGTGATGACCACAGCTCCTACAATGAGCAGTTCTTC
-	TRBJ2-7	13	-	TRBV9	CASSAGVTYEQYF	TGTGCCAGCAGCGCAGGGGTCACCTACGAGCAGTACTTC
TRBD1	TRBJ2-7	16	-	TRBV9	CASSALAGQGSYEQYF	TGTGCCAGCAGCGCCCTGGCTGGACAGGGATCCTACGAGCAGTACTTC
TRBD2	TRBJ2-3	16	-	TRBV9	CASSALAGSSTDTQYF	TGTGCCAGCAGCGCCCTAGCGGGGTCTAGCACAGATACGCAGTATTTT
TRBD1	TRBJ2-7	16	-	TRBV5-1	CASSSRGDRGYHEQYF	TGCGCCAGCAGCTCCCGGGGCGACAGGGGGTACCACGAGCAGTACTTC
-	TRBJ2-1	13	-	TRBV19	CASSIDSYNEQFF	TGTGCCAGTAGTATAGACAGTTACAATGAGCAGTTCTTC
-	TRBJ1-4	15	-	TRBV15	CATSRDGQINEKLFF	TGTGCCACCAGCAGAGATGGGCAGATAAATGAAAAACTGTTTTTT
TRBD2	TRBJ2-7	14	-	TRBV19	CASSSSGRGYEQYF	TGTGCCAGTAGTAGTAGCGGGAGAGGCTACGAGCAGTACTTC
-	TRBJ2-1	14	-	TRBV29-1	CSVEDPQVLNEQFF	TGCAGCGTTGAAGATCCGCAGGTCTTGAATGAGCAGTTCTTC
TRBD2	TRBJ2-7	15	once	TRBV29-1	CSVEDGRVRPYEQYF	TGCAGCGTTGAAGACGGGAGGGTCAGACCCTACGAGCAGTACTTC
-	TRBJ2-7	16	-	TRBV2	CASSEESGIISYEQYF	TGTGCCAGCAGTGAAGAGTCTGGAATAATAAGCTACGAGCAGTACTTC
TRBD1	TRBJ2-7	15	-	TRBV6-5	CASSNRGPRFFEQYF	TGTGCCAGCAGCAACAGGGGACCGAGGTTTTTCGAGCAGTACTTC
-	TRBJ2-1	13	-	TRBV7-9	CASRQKEGNEQFF	TGTGCCAGCAGGCAAAAGGAGGGAAATGAGCAGTTCTTC
-	TRBJ1-1	13	-	TRBV6-5	CASRLGPNTEAFF	TGTGCCAGCAGACTCGGACCCAACACTGAAGCTTTCTTT
TRBD2	TRBJ2-7	16	once	TRBV19	CASSTSTSGFSYEQYF	TGTGCCAGTAGTACCTCAACTAGCGGGTTCTCCTACGAGCAGTACTTC
-	TRBJ2-1	13	-	TRBV29-1	CSVETRPYNEQFF	TGCAGCGTTGAAACTCGGCCCTACAATGAGCAGTTCTTC
-	TRBJ2-5	13	-	TRBV10-3	CAISDGSEETQYF	TGTGCCATCAGTGACGGGAGTGAAGAGACCCAGTACTTC